This TCR beta chain was captured in a study of cytomegalovirus exposure and HLA in healthy donors. Study-level points and caveats: Later genetic work tied a missense DCLRE1C variant to beta-chain V and J trimming.

The CDR3 extends over 15 amino acids. Trimming stripped 3 bases from V and 5 bases from J, with 16 bases between. Germline V gives CDR1 KGHSH, CDR2 LQKENI. Details on this clone: Its target is unknown.

Amplification used 60 Vbeta primers and 13 Jbeta primers. The assay was immunoSEQ multiplex PCR, and TCRdb's table has in-frame clones only and misses some. The profile shows approximately 200,000 clones, roughly 85% of them singletons. This TCR derives from a man aged 18-30 years in good health and CMV-seronegative. The rearrangement uses TRBV18 and TRBJ1-1; no firm D call. Sequenced material: PBMCs. The DNA of the CDR3 is TGTGCCAGCTCACCTGGAGCAGTCCGTGGGACTGAAGCTTTCTTT. This sequence encodes CASSPGAVRGTEAFF.